One sample yielded the 5 T cell receptor beta chains listed below, sequenced in a study of post-analysis software for immune sequencing data. Study-wide points: Comparison of patients with controls showed five TRBV segments more frequent in patients, TRBV5-6, TRBV5-1 and TRBV20-1 among them.

Unique molecular identifiers featured in each of the TCR beta cDNA libraries. TCRdb reanalysed the PCR reads using MiXCR and keeps one entry per CDR3 protein. The sample has 650,000 to 900,000 distinct CDR3 sequences, about half seen once. No cognate antigen is known for these TCRs. The sample taken for sequencing was blood. All receptors derive from a girl between 5 and 17 years old with multiple sclerosis.

A word on this clonotype: A much larger clone differs by one base, so this may be a read error. The rearrangement joins TRBV20-1 to TRBJ2-5, with 14 bases identical to TRBD2. The J call is uncertain, as TRBJ2-7 better fits the DNA end. The CDR3 length is 12 residues. Germline assignment: CDR1 DFQATT and CDR2 SNEGSKA (reference sequence). The CDR3 DNA follows: TGCAGGGCCGGGACTAGCGGGAGCGAGCAGTACTTC. Encoded protein: CRAGTSGSEQYF.

This clonotype appeared a few times. The V gene is TRBV20-1, the J gene TRBJ2-7, with D maybe TRBD1 (5 bases). Trimming pared 5 bases from V and 0 bases from J, leaving 14 bases between. The CDR3 is made up of 14 amino acids. The germline CDR1 and CDR2 sequences are DFQATT and SNEGSKA (reference sequence). The CDR3 sequence is CSAARQPSSYEQYF. CDR3 DNA: TGCAGTGCTGCGCGACAGCCAAGCTCCTACGAGCAGTACTTC.

The chain links TRBV5-1 to TRBJ1-2; the D gene is possibly TRBD1 (5 bases). Trimming took off 6 bases at V and 7 bases at J, with 22 bases between the two ends. The length of the CDR3 is 15 residues. From germline, CDR1 is SGHRS and CDR2 YFSETQ. This chain's CDR3 is CASTSTTGTALGYTF. CDR3 nucleotides: TGCGCCAGCACTTCAACCACCGGGACGGCACTTGGCTACACCTTC.

The chain combines TRBV29-1 with TRBJ2-1; 9 bases align to TRBD2. The V gene end was trimmed by 1 base and the J gene end by 8 bases; junction bases not matched to a gene: 6. Germline CDR1 reads SQVTM; CDR2 reads ANQGSEA. This CDR3 region has 14 residues. The CDR3 protein is CSVEGLAGPHEQFF. CDR3 DNA sequence: TGCAGCGTTGAAGGCCTAGCGGGACCGCATGAGCAGTTCTTC.

The chain uses TRBV20-1 and TRBJ2-5; 10 bases are a match to TRBD1. With the DNA end fitting TRBJ2-7 better, the J assignment may be wrong. CDR1 is DFQATT, CDR2 SNEGSKA, per germline (reference sequence). CDR3 length: 14 residues. CDR3 bases: TGCAGTGCTGCGGACAGGGGGGACTCCTACGAGCAGTACTTC. Translated: CSAADRGDSYEQYF.